These 2 T cell receptor beta chains originate from one sample sequenced in a study of cytomegalovirus exposure and HLA in healthy donors. The protocol was immunoSEQ multiplex PCR, while the TCRdb copy is restricted to in-frame clones and leaves out a portion. The data contain over 150,000 clones, around 96% of them singletons. Sequences were obtained from PBMCs. The receptors originated from a woman under 30 in good health and CMV-seronegative.

CDR3 nucleotides: TGTGCCATCAGTGGGGACAGTTTCGATTTGTTTTTT. Translating it yields CAISGDSFDLFF. This chain links TRBV10-3 with TRBJ1-4; 7 bases match TRBD1. Trimming at V came to 4 bases and at J to 15 bases, leaving 8 bases not matched to a gene. This CDR3 region has 12 residues. CDR1 is ENHRY, CDR2 SYGVKD, per germline.

This clone has a single count. The chain links TRBV11-2 to TRBJ2-3, with 12 bases identical to TRBD2. The germline gives CDR1 SGHAT, CDR2 FQNNGV. The CDR3 has 15 residues. J gave up 6 bases and V 1 base, and 2 bases lay outside the gene matches. The CDR3 loop is CASSLVGLAGDTQYF. CDR3 in DNA: TGTGCCAGCAGCTTAGTCGGACTAGCGGGGGATACGCAGTATTTT.